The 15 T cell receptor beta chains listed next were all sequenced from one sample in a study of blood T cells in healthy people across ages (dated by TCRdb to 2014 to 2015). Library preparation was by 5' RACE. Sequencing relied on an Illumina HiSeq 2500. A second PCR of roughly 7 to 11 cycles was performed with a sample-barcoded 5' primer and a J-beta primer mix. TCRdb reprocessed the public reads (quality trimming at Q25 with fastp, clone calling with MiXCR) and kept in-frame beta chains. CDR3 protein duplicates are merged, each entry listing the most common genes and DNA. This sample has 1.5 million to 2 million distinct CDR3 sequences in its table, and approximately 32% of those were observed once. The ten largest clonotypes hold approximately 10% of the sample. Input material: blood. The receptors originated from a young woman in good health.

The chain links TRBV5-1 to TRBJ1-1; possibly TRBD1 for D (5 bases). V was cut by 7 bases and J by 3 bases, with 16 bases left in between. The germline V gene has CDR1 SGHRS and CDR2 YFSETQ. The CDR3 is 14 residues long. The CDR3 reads CASRTGTGDTEAFF. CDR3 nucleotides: TGCGCCAGCCGCACCGGGACGGGGGACACTGAAGCTTTCTTT.

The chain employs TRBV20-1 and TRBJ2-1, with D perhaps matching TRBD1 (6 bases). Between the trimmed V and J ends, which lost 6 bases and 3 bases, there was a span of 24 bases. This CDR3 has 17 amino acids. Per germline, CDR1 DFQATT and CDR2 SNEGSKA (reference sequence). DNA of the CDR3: TGCAGTGCGTCTGAGAGGGGACAAATGAACTACTACAATGAGCAGTTCTTC. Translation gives CSASERGQMNYYNEQFF.

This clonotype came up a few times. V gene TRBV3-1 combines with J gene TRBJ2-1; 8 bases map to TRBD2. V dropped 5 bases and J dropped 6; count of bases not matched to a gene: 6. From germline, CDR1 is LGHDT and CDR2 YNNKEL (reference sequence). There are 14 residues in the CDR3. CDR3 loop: CASSLAGKTNEQFF. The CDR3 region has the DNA TGTGCCAGCAGCTTAGCGGGAAAAACCAATGAGCAGTTCTTC.

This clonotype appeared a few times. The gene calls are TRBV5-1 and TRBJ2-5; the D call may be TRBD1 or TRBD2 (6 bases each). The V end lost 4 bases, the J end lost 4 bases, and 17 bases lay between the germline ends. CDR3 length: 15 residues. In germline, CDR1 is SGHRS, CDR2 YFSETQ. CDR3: CASSEAQGRGETQYF. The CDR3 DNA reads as TGCGCCAGCAGCGAGGCTCAGGGGCGGGGAGAGACCCAGTACTTC.

Here the CDR3 DNA reads TGCGCCAGCAGCTACGGACTAGCGGGGGCTACGCCCTACGAGCAGTACTTC. This sequence encodes CASSYGLAGATPYEQYF. The V and J genes are TRBV5-1 and TRBJ2-5; TRBD2 aligns across 13 bases. The DNA end lines up better with TRBJ2-7; the J call may be wrong. This CDR3 spans 17 amino acids. Germline lookup yields CDR1 SGHRS and CDR2 YFSETQ.

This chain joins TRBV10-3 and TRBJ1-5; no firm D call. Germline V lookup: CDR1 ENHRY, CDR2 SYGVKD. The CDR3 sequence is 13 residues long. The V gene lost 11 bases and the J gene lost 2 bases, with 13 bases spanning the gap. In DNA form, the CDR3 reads TGTGCCGGTGGTTCGTCGGGCAATCAGCCCCAGCATTTT. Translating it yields CAGGSSGNQPQHF.

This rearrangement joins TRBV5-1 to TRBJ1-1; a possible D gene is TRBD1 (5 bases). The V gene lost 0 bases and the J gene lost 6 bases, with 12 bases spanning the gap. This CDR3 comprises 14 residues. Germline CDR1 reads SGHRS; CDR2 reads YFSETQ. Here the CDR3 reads CASSLGGVVPEAFF. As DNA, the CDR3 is TGCGCCAGCAGCTTGGGGGGGGTGGTCCCTGAAGCTTTCTTT.

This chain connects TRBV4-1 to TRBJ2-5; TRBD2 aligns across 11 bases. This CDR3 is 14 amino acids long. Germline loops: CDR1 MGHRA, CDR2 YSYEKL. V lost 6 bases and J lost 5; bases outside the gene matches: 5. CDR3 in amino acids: CASSVTSGSETQYF. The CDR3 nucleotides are TGCGCCAGCAGTGTAACTAGCGGGAGTGAGACCCAGTACTTC.

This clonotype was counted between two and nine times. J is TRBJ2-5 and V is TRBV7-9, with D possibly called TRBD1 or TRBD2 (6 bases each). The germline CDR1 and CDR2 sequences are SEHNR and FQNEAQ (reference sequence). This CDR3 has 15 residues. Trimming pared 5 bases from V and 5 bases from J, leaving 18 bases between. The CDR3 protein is CASSLALGAGETQYF. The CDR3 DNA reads TGTGCCAGCAGCCTGGCCTTGGGGGCGGGGGAGACCCAGTACTTC. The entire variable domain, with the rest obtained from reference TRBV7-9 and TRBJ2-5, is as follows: DTGVSQNPRHKITKRGQNVTFRCDPISEHNRLYWYRQTLGQGPEFLTYFQNEAQLEKSRLLSDRFSAERPKGSFSTLEIQRTEQGDSAMYLCASSLALGAGETQYFGPGTRLLVL.

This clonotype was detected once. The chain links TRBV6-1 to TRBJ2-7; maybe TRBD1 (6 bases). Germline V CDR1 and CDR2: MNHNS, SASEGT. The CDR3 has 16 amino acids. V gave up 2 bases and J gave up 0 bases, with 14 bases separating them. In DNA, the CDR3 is TGTGCCAGCAGTGAAAGGTGGGGGCCGAGCTCCTACGAGCAGTACTTC. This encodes CASSERWGPSSYEQYF.

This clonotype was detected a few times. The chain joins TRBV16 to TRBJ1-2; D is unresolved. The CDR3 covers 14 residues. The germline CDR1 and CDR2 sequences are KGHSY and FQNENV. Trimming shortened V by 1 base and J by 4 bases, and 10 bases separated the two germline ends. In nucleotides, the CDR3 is TGTGCCAGCAGCCAATTTATGGGGTCCTATGGCTACACCTTC. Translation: CASSQFMGSYGYTF. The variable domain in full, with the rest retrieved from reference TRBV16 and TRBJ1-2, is GEEVAQTPKHLVRGEGQKAKLYCAPIKGHSYVFWYQQVLKNEFKFLISFQNENVFDETGMPKERFSAKCLPNSPCSLEIQATKLEDSAVYFCASSQFMGSYGYTFGSGTRLTVV.

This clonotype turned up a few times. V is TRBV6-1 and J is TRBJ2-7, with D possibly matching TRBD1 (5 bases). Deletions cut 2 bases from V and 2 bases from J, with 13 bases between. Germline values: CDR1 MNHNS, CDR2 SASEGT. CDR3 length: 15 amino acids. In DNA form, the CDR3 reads TGTGCCAGCAGTGAAATGACAGATTTGCCCTACGAGCAGTACTTC. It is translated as CASSEMTDLPYEQYF.

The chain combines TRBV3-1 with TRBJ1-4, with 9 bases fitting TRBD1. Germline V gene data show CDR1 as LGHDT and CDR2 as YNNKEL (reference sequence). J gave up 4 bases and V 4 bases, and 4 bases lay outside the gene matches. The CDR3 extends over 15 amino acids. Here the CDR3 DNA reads TGTGCCAGCAGCCTGGGACAGGGTCTTAATGAAAAACTGTTTTTT. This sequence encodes CASSLGQGLNEKLFF. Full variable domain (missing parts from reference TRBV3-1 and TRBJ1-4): DTAVSQTPKYLVTQMGNDKSIKCEQNLGHDTMYWYKQDSKKFLKIMFSYNNKELIINETVPNRFSPKSPDKAHLNLHINSLELGDSAVYFCASSLGQGLNEKLFFGSGTQLSVL.

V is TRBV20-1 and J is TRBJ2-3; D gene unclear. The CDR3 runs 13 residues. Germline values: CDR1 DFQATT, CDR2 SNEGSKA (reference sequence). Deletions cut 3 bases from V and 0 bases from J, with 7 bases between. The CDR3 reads CSASPFSTDTQYF. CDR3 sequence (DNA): TGCAGTGCTAGTCCCTTCAGCACAGATACGCAGTATTTT.

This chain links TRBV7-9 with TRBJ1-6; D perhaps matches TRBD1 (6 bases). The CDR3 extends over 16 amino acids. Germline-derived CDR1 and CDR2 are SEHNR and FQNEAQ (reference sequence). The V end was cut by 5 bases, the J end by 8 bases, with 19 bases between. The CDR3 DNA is TGTGCCAGCAGCCCGCCGACAGGTTCGGGCTATTCACCCCTCCACTTT. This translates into CASSPPTGSGYSPLHF.